The clone carrying this T cell receptor (beta chain) was recorded only once. Since a much larger clone is just one base distant, this may be a read error. This sample was taken from a study of T cells after yellow fever vaccination. Germline CDR1 SGHTA, CDR2 FQGNSA. This CDR3 contains 17 residues. TCRdb used MiXCR to reprocess the 5' RACE reads, holding one entry per CDR3 protein. The sample has approximately 110,000 distinct CDR3 sequences, 7.4% seen once; the top ten hold just under 2.5%. The chain has TRBV7-2 and TRBJ1-4; D unclear. This TCR was sampled from a man aged 18 to 35 who received the YFV17D yellow fever vaccine. Sequencing used CD4+ T cells sorted from PBMCs, obtained 10 days after the first yellow fever vaccination. The CDR3 loop is CSSSLNSPVATNEKLFF. The CDR3 DNA reads as TGTTCCAGCAGCTTAAATTCCCCTGTCGCAACTAATGAAAAACTGTTTTTT.